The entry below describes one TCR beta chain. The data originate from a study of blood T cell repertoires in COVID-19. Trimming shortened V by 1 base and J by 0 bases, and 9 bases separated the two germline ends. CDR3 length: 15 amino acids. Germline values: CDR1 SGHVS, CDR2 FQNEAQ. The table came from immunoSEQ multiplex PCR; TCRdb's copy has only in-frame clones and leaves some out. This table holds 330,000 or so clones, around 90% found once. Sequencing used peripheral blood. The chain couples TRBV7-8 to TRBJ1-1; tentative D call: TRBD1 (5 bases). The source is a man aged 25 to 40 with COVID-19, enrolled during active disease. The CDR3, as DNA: TGTGCCAGCAGCTTAGTTCGCAGGGTGAACACTGAAGCTTTCTTT. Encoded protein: CASSLVRRVNTEAFF. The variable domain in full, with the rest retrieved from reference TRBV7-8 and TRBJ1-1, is GAGVSQSPRYKVAKRGQDVALRCDPISGHVSLFWYQQALGQGPEFLTYFQNEAQLDKSGLPSDRFFAERPEGSVSTLKIQRTQQEDSAVYLCASSLVRRVNTEAFFGQGTRLTVV.